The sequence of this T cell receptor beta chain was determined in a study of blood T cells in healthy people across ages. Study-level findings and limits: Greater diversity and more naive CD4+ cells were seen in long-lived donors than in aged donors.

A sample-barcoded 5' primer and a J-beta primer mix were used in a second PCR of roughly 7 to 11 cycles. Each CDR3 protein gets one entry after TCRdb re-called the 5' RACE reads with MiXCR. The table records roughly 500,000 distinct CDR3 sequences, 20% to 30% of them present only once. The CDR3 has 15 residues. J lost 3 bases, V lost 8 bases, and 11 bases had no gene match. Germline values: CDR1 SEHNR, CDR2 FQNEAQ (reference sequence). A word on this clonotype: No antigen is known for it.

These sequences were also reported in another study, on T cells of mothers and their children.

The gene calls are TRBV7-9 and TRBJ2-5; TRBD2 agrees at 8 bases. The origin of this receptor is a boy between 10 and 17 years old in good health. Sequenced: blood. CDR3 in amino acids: CASATMPRGEETQYF. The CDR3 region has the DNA TGTGCCAGCGCGACTATGCCGCGGGGGGAAGAGACCCAGTACTTC.